What follows are 4 T cell receptor beta chains derived from one specimen sequenced in a study of T cell responses to AZD1222 COVID-19 vaccine. TCRdb's copy holds only in-frame clones and misses some; the assay was immunoSEQ multiplex PCR. The sample includes over 150,000 clones, about 88% seen only once; the top ten take 2.5% to 4%. The sequencing used peripheral blood, collected on day 0 of AZD1222 vaccination. Receptor source: an adult in good health.

CDR3 in amino acids: CASSDLLRDQPQHF. CDR3 nucleotide sequence: TGTGCCAGCAGTGATCTGCTTAGGGATCAGCCCCAGCATTTT. This rearrangement joins TRBV2 to TRBJ1-5; the D is unclear. Germline CDR1 is SNHLY and CDR2 is FYNNEI. The CDR3 runs 14 residues. V was shortened by 3 bases and J by 5 bases, with 11 bases between the two germline ends.

This clone was recorded a few times. The chain uses TRBV2 and TRBJ2-1; tentatively, D is TRBD2 (5 bases). This CDR3 is 14 amino acids long. CDR1 is SNHLY, CDR2 FYNNEI, per germline. Trimming took off 5 bases at V and 7 bases at J, with 15 bases between the two ends. CDR3 nucleotides: TGTGCCAGCAGTCCACCCGAGGGTCGGAATGAGCAGTTCTTC. It codes for CASSPPEGRNEQFF. Together with reference TRBV2 and TRBJ2-1, the CDR3 gives the full variable domain: EPEVTQTPSHQVTQMGQEVILRCVPISNHLYFYWYRQILGQKVEFLVSFYNNEISEKSEIFDDQFSVERPDGSNFTLKIRSTKLEDSAMYFCASSPPEGRNEQFFGPGTRLTVL.

V is TRBV2 and J is TRBJ1-1; 11 nucleotides line up with TRBD1. CDR1 is SNHLY and CDR2 is FYNNEI in the germline V gene. CDR3 length: 13 residues. J was trimmed by 11 bases and V by 8 bases; bases with no gene match: 10. CDR3 coding DNA: TGTGCCAGCCATGGACAGGGGGCGTTTGTTGCTTTCTTT. Translation gives CASHGQGAFVAFF.

This clone showed up many times. The chain is built from TRBV7-9 and TRBJ2-3, with no clear D. There are 15 residues in the CDR3. Trimming stripped 5 bases from V and 0 bases from J, with 12 bases between. CDR1 and CDR2 from the germline V gene are SEHNR and FQNEAQ (reference sequence). For the CDR3, the DNA is TGTGCCAGCAGCCCCCCCATGGGTAGCACAGATACGCAGTATTTT. Its translation is CASSPPMGSTDTQYF.